These T cell receptor beta chains were read from a single sample in a study of naive and memory T cell subsets. One entry per CDR3 protein, called by TCRdb with MiXCR from the UMI-ligation and nested PCR reads. The data show some 110,000 distinct CDR3 sequences, roughly 15% seen once. Sequencing input: naive CD8+ T cells from blood. These receptors originate from a human donor in good health. Both conserved end residues are part of each CDR3. A D gene is named only where the DNA matches it firmly. Clone size is shown for a subset of rows, as once, few, many or a class of expanded clone.

DNA	CDR3	size	V	J	D
TGTGCCACCAGCCGAGACAGGGGCTACGAGCAGTACTTC	CATSRDRGYEQYF	many	TRBV15	TRBJ2-7	TRBD1
TGCAGTGCTAGGGCCATAGACAGGCCCTACGAGCAGTACTTC	CSARAIDRPYEQYF	few	TRBV20-1	TRBJ2-7	NA
TGCAGTGCTAGTGGGGACGGGAATGAAGCTTTCTTT	CSASGDGNEAFF	few	TRBV20-1	TRBJ1-1	NA
TGTGCCAGCACCCACGGGGGGGAAGCTTTCTTT	CASTHGGEAFF	NA	TRBV6-5	TRBJ1-1	NA
TGTGCCACGGAGCCCGGGACTAGCGGGTACAATGAGCAGTTCTTC	CATEPGTSGYNEQFF	few	TRBV27	TRBJ2-1	TRBD2
TGTGCCAGCAGTTACCTCCAGCAGGGCGGCTACACCTTC	CASSYLQQGGYTF	few	TRBV6-2/TRBV6-3	TRBJ1-2	NA
TGCGCCAGCAGTCCGAGCGGGATCGATAGCTCCTACAATGAGCAGTTCTTC	CASSPSGIDSSYNEQFF	NA	TRBV23-1	TRBJ2-1	TRBD2
TGTGCCAGCAGCAGCACAGGGGTGTCGAGTGAAAAACTGTTTTTT	CASSSTGVSSEKLFF	many	TRBV7-8	TRBJ1-4	TRBD1
TGTGCCAGTAGTCTCGACAGGGCTAACACAGATACGCAGTATTTT	CASSLDRANTDTQYF	NA	TRBV19	TRBJ2-3	TRBD1
TGTGCCAGCAGTTTGGGGGGTCTCAATCAGCCCCAGCATTTT	CASSLGGLNQPQHF	few	TRBV27	TRBJ1-5	NA
TGTGCCAGCAGTTCGGGGAACACCATATATTTT	CASSSGNTIYF	many	TRBV12-3/TRBV12-4	TRBJ1-3	NA
TGTGCCAGCAGCTATCCGGGCCCGAACTACGAGCAGTACTTC	CASSYPGPNYEQYF	few	TRBV4-2	TRBJ2-7	NA
TGTGCCAGCAGCGGGGGACGGCCTAATGAAAAACTGTTTTTT	CASSGGRPNEKLFF	NA	TRBV9	TRBJ1-4	NA
TGTGCCAGCAGCTTAGGTAGATCGGGAATTAACGTCCTGACTTTC	CASSLGRSGINVLTF	few	TRBV7-8	TRBJ2-6	NA
TGCAGCGTTACGTGGGTTGCTGAAGCTTTCTTT	CSVTWVAEAFF	many	TRBV29-1	TRBJ1-1	NA
TGTGCCAGCAGCCGTCTCGGGAGCTCTGATACGCAGTATTTT	CASSRLGSSDTQYF	many	TRBV11-2	TRBJ2-3	NA